The 29 T cell receptor beta chains reported below all come from one sample, sequenced in a study of shared clonotypes between healthy human individuals. Data came from immunoSEQ multiplex PCR; TCRdb stores just in-frame clones and leaves some out. The sample has millions of clones, just under 95% seen once. Naive CD8 populations comprised CD45RO-negative cells positively selected for CCR7, excluding terminally differentiated effector memory CD45RA+ cells. Source material: naive CD8+ T cells sorted from blood. Receptor source: a young man in good health.

This chain uses TRBV7-9 with TRBJ2-7, with TRBD1 matching 7 bases. Germline trimming cut 6 bases from V and 9 bases from J; bases unmatched to any gene: 11. The CDR3 covers 13 residues. In germline, CDR1 is SEHNR, CDR2 FQNEAQ (reference sequence). Here the CDR3 DNA reads TGTGCCAGCAGTGGACAGGACCTACGAGTGCAGTACTTC. Encoded protein: CASSGQDLRVQYF. The full variable domain, its missing parts supplied by reference TRBV7-9 and TRBJ2-7, is DTGVSQNPRHKITKRGQNVTFRCDPISEHNRLYWYRQTLGQGPEFLTYFQNEAQLEKSRLLSDRFSAERPKGSFSTLEIQRTEQGDSAMYLCASSGQDLRVQYFGPGTRLTVT.

With regard to this clone: Other DNA variants within this sample encode the same CDR3. The V gene is TRBV6-6, the J gene TRBJ2-5, with 7 bases matching TRBD1. J was trimmed by 1 base and V by 4 bases; bases with no gene match: 3. CDR3 size: 14 residues. Germline V gene lookup returns CDR1 MNHNY and CDR2 SVGAGI (reference sequence). CDR3 sequence (DNA): TGTGCCAGCAGTTCTACAGGGGTCCAAGAGACCCAGTACTTC. This sequence encodes CASSSTGVQETQYF.

This clone was observed once. The V call is TRBV6-1, the J call TRBJ2-7; 9 bases are a match to TRBD1. The CDR3 extends over 14 amino acids. Germline V CDR1 and CDR2: MNHNS, SASEGT. V lost 8 bases to trimming and J lost 2 bases; unmatched junction nucleotides: 7. CDR3 nucleotide sequence: TGTGCCAGCGCCGAGTGGACAGGGGCCTACGAGCAGTACTTC. Its translation is CASAEWTGAYEQYF.

Comment on this clone: Other DNA sequences of this sample code for an identical CDR3. The rearrangement uses TRBV19 and TRBJ2-7; D perhaps matches TRBD1 (7 bases). This CDR3 spans 15 amino acids. Germline CDR1 is LNHDA and CDR2 is SQIVND (reference sequence). V was clipped by 3 bases and J by 1 base, with 13 bases between them. The CDR3 sequence is CASSIAAGGSYEQYF. CDR3 sequence (DNA): TGTGCCAGTAGTATTGCGGCAGGGGGGTCCTACGAGCAGTACTTC. Filled out from reference TRBV19 and TRBJ2-7, the complete variable domain reads DGGITQSPKYLFRKEGQNVTLSCEQNLNHDAMYWYRQDPGQGLRLIYYSQIVNDFQKGDIAEGYSVSREKKESFPLTVTSAQKNPTAFYLCASSIAAGGSYEQYFGPGTRLTVT.

Regarding this clone: Other DNA variants within this sample encode the same CDR3. The chain couples TRBV9 to TRBJ2-7; the D gene is possibly TRBD2 (6 bases). Germline V lookup: CDR1 SGDLS, CDR2 YYNGEE. This CDR3 contains 13 residues. The ends were cut back, 2 bases at V and 3 bases at J, with 9 bases in the middle. For the CDR3, the DNA is TGTGCCAGCAGCGTGGGGGACTTCTACGAGCAGTACTTC. The encoded protein is CASSVGDFYEQYF.

This clone was recorded once. This chain uses TRBV28 with TRBJ1-1, with D tentatively TRBD1 (5 bases). The germline V gene encodes CDR1 MDHEN and CDR2 SYDVKM. The CDR3 loop spans 15 amino acids. The V gene lost 3 bases and the J gene lost 0 bases, with 11 bases spanning the gap. CDR3 region: CASSFSGYLNTEAFF. The CDR3 region has the DNA TGTGCCAGCAGTTTTTCAGGGTACCTGAACACTGAAGCTTTCTTT.

The rearrangement joins TRBV7-6 to TRBJ2-7, with D possibly being TRBD1 or TRBD2 (6 bases each). In germline, CDR1 is SGHVS, CDR2 FNYEAQ. The CDR3 extends over 16 amino acids. Between the trimmed V and J ends, which lost 5 bases and 0 bases, there was a span of 17 bases. CDR3 DNA sequence: TGTGCCAGCAGCCTCGGGGGCTTTTCGAGCTCCTACGAGCAGTACTTC. This encodes CASSLGGFSSSYEQYF. Based on the CDR3 plus reference TRBV7-6 and TRBJ2-7, the full variable domain is GAGVSQSPRYKVTKRGQDVALRCDPISGHVSLYWYRQALGQGPEFLTYFNYEAQQDKSGLPNDRFSAERPEGSISTLTIQRTEQRDSAMYRCASSLGGFSSSYEQYFGPGTRLTVT.

The table lists this clone with a few counts. This same CDR3 is encoded by further DNA sequences in the sample. The rearrangement links TRBV19 to TRBJ2-7; D is undetermined. This CDR3 contains 13 residues. Germline V gives CDR1 LNHDA, CDR2 SQIVND (reference sequence). Trimming pared 5 bases from V and 0 bases from J, leaving 8 bases between. CDR3 in amino acids: CASSPSGSYEQYF. The DNA for the CDR3 is TGTGCCAGTAGTCCTTCAGGCTCCTACGAGCAGTACTTC.

V gene TRBV27 combines with J gene TRBJ1-3, with a possible D match to TRBD1 (6 bases). This CDR3 region has 14 residues. Looked up from germline, CDR1 is MNHEY and CDR2 is SMNVEV (reference sequence). Trimming removed 2 bases from V and 4 bases from J, with 9 bases in between. The DNA of the CDR3 is TGTGCCAGCAGTTTAGGGGGGCGCGGAAACACCATATATTTT. Translation gives CASSLGGRGNTIYF.

This chain connects TRBV23-1 to TRBJ2-7; D is ambiguous. TRBV23-1 is an ORF for which the function is uncertain. Trimming removed 3 bases at V and 4 bases at J, with 13 bases between. The CDR3 spans 14 residues. This chain's CDR3 is CASSQYREGYEQYF. CDR3 in DNA: TGCGCCAGCAGTCAGTATAGGGAAGGGTACGAGCAGTACTTC.

The chain is built from TRBV9 and TRBJ1-5, with a possible D match to TRBD1 (6 bases). Trimming stripped 3 bases from V and 5 bases from J, with 9 bases between. This CDR3 region has 13 residues. The germline gives CDR1 SGDLS, CDR2 YYNGEE. This CDR3 is CASSAGTHQPQHF. The CDR3 coding sequence is TGTGCCAGCAGCGCCGGGACACATCAGCCCCAGCATTTT.

The genes are TRBV4-3 and TRBJ2-1; 10 nucleotides match TRBD2. Losses at the gene ends were 0 bases for V and 4 bases for J; bases not matched to a gene: 6. Germline lookup yields CDR1 LGHNA and CDR2 YSLEER. The CDR3 has 17 amino acids. The CDR3 DNA reads TGCGCCAGCAGCCAAGATCAGGCTAGCGGGAGTTACAATGAGCAGTTCTTC. It encodes CASSQDQASGSYNEQFF.

With regard to this clone: This sample also contains other DNA sequences that code for the same CDR3. The chain has TRBV27 and TRBJ2-7; D unresolved. Germline V gives CDR1 MNHEY, CDR2 SMNVEV (reference sequence). The V gene lost 0 bases and the J gene lost 3 bases, with 6 bases spanning the gap. This CDR3 spans 13 amino acids. The CDR3 is CASSLSSFYEQYF. CDR3 DNA: TGTGCCAGCAGTTTATCCTCCTTCTACGAGCAGTACTTC.

The CDR3 region is CASSQVPSGGASETQYF. In DNA, the CDR3 is TGCGCCAGCAGCCAGGTCCCTAGCGGGGGGGCTAGTGAGACCCAGTACTTC. The chain carries TRBV4-1 and TRBJ2-5, with TRBD2 matching 12 bases. CDR1 and CDR2 (germline): MGHRA, YSYEKL. The CDR3 totals 17 residues. V shed 3 bases and J 5 bases; nucleotides not matched to a gene: 10.

In the case of this clone: The same CDR3 also results from other DNA sequences found in this sample. The chain combines TRBV9 with TRBJ2-2; D not resolved. This CDR3 spans 14 amino acids. V was pared by 0 bases and J by 6 bases, with 9 bases between. Germline CDR1 SGDLS, CDR2 YYNGEE. The DNA for the CDR3 is TGTGCCAGCAGCGTAGGTAGTGAGGCCGGGGAGCTGTTTTTT. It encodes CASSVGSEAGELFF.

The chain has TRBV9 and TRBJ1-2; 7 nucleotides agree with TRBD1. With 2 bases clipped from V and 5 bases from J, the junction kept 9 bases outside the gene matches. Per germline, CDR1 SGDLS and CDR2 YYNGEE. The CDR3 consists of 15 residues. CDR3 in DNA: TGTGCCAGCAGCGTGACAGGGACCGATCGATATGGCTACACCTTC. It specifies CASSVTGTDRYGYTF.

This rearrangement joins TRBV10-2 to TRBJ1-4; 8 bases fit TRBD1. The J segment lost 7 bases and the V segment lost 7 bases, leaving 8 bases of the junction unmatched. This CDR3 is 14 amino acids long. The germline V gene encodes CDR1 WSHSY and CDR2 SAAADI. CDR3 in amino acids: CASMGDRLGEKLFF. The CDR3 region has the DNA TGCGCCAGCATGGGGGACAGGTTGGGTGAAAAACTGTTTTTT.

The chain recombines TRBV18 with TRBJ2-3; tentatively, D is TRBD2 (6 bases). Trimming removed 4 bases from V and 2 bases from J, with 16 bases in between. Per the germline V gene, CDR1 is KGHSH and CDR2 is LQKENI. The CDR3 is 16 amino acids. The chain's CDR3 is CASSQAGHEDTDTQYF. The CDR3 bases are TGTGCCAGCTCACAGGCGGGGCACGAGGACACAGATACGCAGTATTTT.

About this clone itself: Other nucleotide sequences in the sample specify the same CDR3. This chain uses TRBV27 with TRBJ2-7; D unresolved. The CDR3 is made up of 12 amino acids. Germline lookup yields CDR1 MNHEY and CDR2 SMNVEV (reference sequence). Trimming cost V 4 bases and J 0 bases, with 4 bases left between them. This chain's CDR3 is CASSSNSYEQYF. Written as DNA, the CDR3 is TGTGCCAGCAGTTCGAACTCCTACGAGCAGTACTTC.

Worth noting for this clone: Other nucleotide sequences from this sample produce the same CDR3. This rearrangement joins TRBV4-1 to TRBJ2-7, with D perhaps TRBD1 (6 bases). Deletions cut 3 bases from V and 4 bases from J, with 10 bases between. Looked up from germline, CDR1 is MGHRA and CDR2 is YSYEKL. The CDR3 runs to 13 residues. The CDR3: CASSHATGYEQYF. CDR3 sequence (DNA): TGCGCCAGCAGCCATGCAACAGGGTACGAGCAGTACTTC.

The chain is built from TRBV5-4 and TRBJ1-6, with 7 bases fitting TRBD1. The CDR3 covers 15 residues. The V gene's germline CDR1 is SGHNT and CDR2 YYREEE (reference sequence). Trimming cost V 3 bases and J 5 bases; bases outside gene matches: 5. CDR3 loop: CASSWGTDNNSPLHF. DNA of the CDR3: TGTGCCAGCAGCTGGGGGACAGATAATAATTCACCCCTCCACTTT.

The chain joins TRBV19 to TRBJ1-5; D unclear. The ends were cut back, 3 bases at V and 9 bases at J, with 15 bases in the middle. Per germline, CDR1 LNHDA and CDR2 SQIVND (reference sequence). This CDR3 spans 14 amino acids. Here the CDR3 reads CASSIVPAIMPQHF. CDR3 DNA: TGTGCCAGTAGTATTGTTCCGGCGATCATGCCCCAGCATTTT. Together with reference TRBV19 and TRBJ1-5, the CDR3 gives the full variable domain: DGGITQSPKYLFRKEGQNVTLSCEQNLNHDAMYWYRQDPGQGLRLIYYSQIVNDFQKGDIAEGYSVSREKKESFPLTVTSAQKNPTAFYLCASSIVPAIMPQHFGDGTRLSIL.

V and J are TRBV2 and TRBJ2-7; D is uncertain. CDR1 SNHLY and CDR2 FYNNEI come from the germline V gene. The CDR3 extends over 13 amino acids. With 3 bases removed from V and 9 bases from J, the gap between germline ends came to 15 bases. CDR3 sequence (DNA): TGTGCCAGCAGTGAGGGGAAGGGTATAGGGCAGTACTTC. Amino acids: CASSEGKGIGQYF. Full variable domain (remainder filled in from reference TRBV2 and TRBJ2-7): EPEVTQTPSHQVTQMGQEVILRCVPISNHLYFYWYRQILGQKVEFLVSFYNNEISEKSEIFDDQFSVERPDGSNFTLKIRSTKLEDSAMYFCASSEGKGIGQYFGPGTRLTVT.

The V and J genes are TRBV21-1 and TRBJ1-5. TRBV21-1 is designated a pseudogene. The CDR3 extends over 13 amino acids. CDR3 in amino acids: CASTKVRNQPQHF. The DNA of the CDR3 is TGTGCCAGCACTAAGGTCCGAAATCAGCCCCAGCATTTT.

The sample holds one count of this clone. The rearrangement uses TRBV13 and TRBJ1-1; D may be TRBD1 (6 bases). Trimming took 1 base from V and 0 from J, leaving 15 bases between them. The CDR3 consists of 17 residues. Germline CDR1 and CDR2: PRHDT and FYEKMQ (reference sequence). This chain's CDR3 is CASSLALRGVMNTEAFF. The DNA of the CDR3 is TGTGCCAGCAGCTTAGCCTTGAGGGGGGTAATGAACACTGAAGCTTTCTTT.

Comments on this clone: This specimen includes other DNA sequences encoding the same CDR3. The chain combines TRBV5-6 with TRBJ1-2; D remains ambiguous. This CDR3 contains 13 residues. V lost 0 bases and J lost 8, with 11 bases in between. CDR1 and CDR2 from the germline V gene are SGHDT and YYEEEE. This CDR3 is CASSLDPGYGYTF. The DNA for the CDR3 is TGTGCCAGCAGCTTGGATCCGGGCTACGGCTACACCTTC.

This chain links TRBV30 with TRBJ1-4, with 8 bases that match TRBD1. The V and J ends lost 0 bases and 5 bases, in that order; junction bases with no gene match: 5. The CDR3 has 15 residues. CDR1 is GTSNPN and CDR2 is SVGIG in the germline V gene (reference sequence). Written as DNA, the CDR3 is TGTGCCTGGAGTGTACCCCGGACAGGGAATGAAAAACTGTTTTTT. Its translation is CAWSVPRTGNEKLFF.

V is TRBV10-1 and J is TRBJ2-1; unclear D gene. Trimming pared 3 bases from V and 9 bases from J, leaving 15 bases between. The length of the CDR3 is 14 residues. Germline V lookup: CDR1 WNHNN, CDR2 SYGVQD (reference sequence). The CDR3 bases are TGCGCCAGCAGTGACCCCTCCCAGCGCAGTGAGCAGTTCTTC. Translating it yields CASSDPSQRSEQFF.

The rearrangement uses TRBV7-3 and TRBJ2-3; D uncertain. Germline loops: CDR1 SGHTA, CDR2 FQGTGA. V was cut by 6 bases and J by 0 bases, with 7 bases left in between. This CDR3 has 13 residues. The CDR3 nucleotides are TGTGCCAGCAGTGTTTTAAGCACAGATACGCAGTATTTT. It specifies CASSVLSTDTQYF. The full variable domain, with the rest looked up from reference TRBV7-3 and TRBJ2-3, is GAGVSQTPSNKVTEKGKYVELRCDPISGHTALYWYRQSLGQGPEFLIYFQGTGAADDSGLPNDRFFAVRPEGSVSTLKIQRTERGDSAVYLCASSVLSTDTQYFGPGTRLTVL.